These 10 T cell receptor beta chains came from one sample sequenced in a study of T cell changes during pregnancy in multiple sclerosis. Method: immunoSEQ multiplex PCR; TCRdb's copy keeps in-frame clones and lacks some. Counted here are tens of thousands of clones, around 94% occurring once; the ten biggest clones make up approximately 3%. The source material was CD8+ T cells from peripheral blood mononuclear cells, sampled in the third trimester of pregnancy. These receptors originate from a female donor in good health, enrolled as a control in a pregnancy study.

CDR3 DNA sequence: TGTGCCAGCAGCGCCAGGACTAGCGGGGGGGCGGGCACCGGGGAGCTGTTTTTT. Amino acids: CASSARTSGGAGTGELFF. The chain carries TRBV9 and TRBJ2-2, with 15 positions matching TRBD2. CDR3 length: 18 amino acids. CDR1 is SGDLS, CDR2 YYNGEE, per germline. Trimming removed 3 bases from V and 4 bases from J; junction bases left unmatched: 7.

The V gene is TRBV4-3, the J gene TRBJ2-3, with D possibly being TRBD2 (6 bases). The germline V gene has CDR1 LGHNA and CDR2 YSLEER. The CDR3 is 15 residues long. The ends were cut back, 1 base at V and 1 base at J, with 9 bases in the middle. The CDR3 loop is CASSQVADGTDTQYF. DNA for the CDR3: TGCGCCAGCAGCCAAGTAGCGGACGGCACAGATACGCAGTATTTT.

This rearrangement joins TRBV29-1 to TRBJ2-7; D is unresolved. The germline V and J ends were trimmed by 6 bases and 4 bases, with 16 bases remaining between them. Germline CDR1 reads SQVTM; CDR2 reads ANQGSEA. The length of the CDR3 is 13 residues. The CDR3 spells CSVETVSPYEQYF. CDR3 DNA sequence: TGCAGCGTCGAAACAGTGTCCCCGTACGAGCAGTACTTC.

V is TRBV30 and J is TRBJ1-2; the D gene is possibly TRBD1 (6 bases). The CDR3 has 11 residues. Germline V gene data show CDR1 as GTSNPN and CDR2 as SVGIG (reference sequence). The V and J ends lost 2 bases and 12 bases respectively, with 13 bases between them. CDR3 sequence reads: CAWSLQGPNTF. CDR3 in DNA: TGTGCCTGGAGTCTACAGGGACCTAACACCTTC.

The chain recombines TRBV2 with TRBJ2-3, with 11 bases identical to TRBD1. The junction had 6 bases not matched to a gene; V was cut back by 8 bases and J by 8 bases. CDR1 and CDR2 from the germline V gene are SNHLY and FYNNEI. CDR3 length equals 13 residues. The CDR3 region has the DNA TGTGCCAGCTACCGGGACAGGGGGGTTACGCAGTATTTT. The encoded protein is CASYRDRGVTQYF.

The chain is built from TRBV4-1 and TRBJ2-7; 7 bases are a match to TRBD1. In germline, CDR1 is MGHRA, CDR2 YSYEKL. Trimming removed 3 bases from V and 2 bases from J; junction bases left unmatched: 7. This CDR3 is 15 amino acids long. CDR3: CASSHSGTVPYEQYF. DNA for the CDR3: TGCGCCAGCAGCCACTCGGGGACAGTACCCTACGAGCAGTACTTC.

The chain employs TRBV19 and TRBJ1-1; 9 bases fit TRBD1. This CDR3 is built from 15 residues. The V gene end was trimmed by 4 bases and the J gene end by 4 bases; junction bases not matched to a gene: 7. Germline V lookup: CDR1 LNHDA, CDR2 SQIVND (reference sequence). Written as DNA, the CDR3 is TGTGCCAGTAGTACCGGGGGACAGGGAGTCACTGAAGCTTTCTTT. As protein: CASSTGGQGVTEAFF. The full variable domain, rest sourced from reference TRBV19 and TRBJ1-1, is DGGITQSPKYLFRKEGQNVTLSCEQNLNHDAMYWYRQDPGQGLRLIYYSQIVNDFQKGDIAEGYSVSREKKESFPLTVTSAQKNPTAFYLCASSTGGQGVTEAFFGQGTRLTVV.

The chain is built from TRBV19 and TRBJ1-5; possible D gene TRBD1, 5 bases. CDR3 length equals 16 residues. V lost 0 bases and J 7 bases, leaving 16 bases between the germline ends. Germline CDR1 and CDR2: LNHDA and SQIVND (reference sequence). CDR3 coding DNA: TGTGCCAGTAGTATAGATCTGGCAGGGCTAGACCAGCCCCAGCATTTT. It translates to CASSIDLAGLDQPQHF.

The V call is TRBV6-4, the J call TRBJ2-3, with TRBD2 matching over 9 bases. Germline lookup yields CDR1 MRHNA and CDR2 SNTAGT. The V gene end was trimmed by 2 bases and the J gene end by 4 bases; junction bases not matched to a gene: 1. The CDR3 contains 14 residues. CDR3 in DNA: TGTGCCAGCAGTGACGGCGGGGGGGCAGATACGCAGTATTTT. Translated: CASSDGGGADTQYF.

This chain uses TRBV2 with TRBJ1-2; D ambiguous. CDR3 size: 12 residues. In germline, CDR1 is SNHLY, CDR2 FYNNEI. V lost 1 base to trimming and J lost 5 bases, with 5 bases between them. CDR3 sequence reads: CASSEGDYGYTF. DNA for the CDR3: TGTGCCAGCAGTGAAGGAGATTATGGCTACACCTTC. Drawing the rest from reference TRBV2 and TRBJ1-2, the complete variable domain is EPEVTQTPSHQVTQMGQEVILRCVPISNHLYFYWYRQILGQKVEFLVSFYNNEISEKSEIFDDQFSVERPDGSNFTLKIRSTKLEDSAMYFCASSEGDYGYTFGSGTRLTVV.